The sequence of this T cell receptor (beta chain) was determined in a study of regulatory T cells in long-lasting Graves disease (dated by TCRdb to about 2021). Notes on the research overall: Patients with newly diagnosed Graves' disease had been on antithyroid drugs for under 3 months. Patients with persistent Graves' disease were compared with patients with newly diagnosed Graves' disease using TCR sequencing and RNA sequencing of peripheral blood. The study was registered as a clinical trial and conducted in China. TCR sequencing covered around 13 persistent and 20 newly diagnosed Graves' disease patients, around 35 samples in total.

Study-wide conclusions, independent of this receptor: The authors acknowledged the small sample size as a limitation that may reduce accuracy. Persistent Graves' disease patients showed lower TCR Shannon entropy and fewer highly expanded clones than newly diagnosed patients, suggesting clonal expansion. Patients with persistent disease shared more public clonotypes (about 2,900) than newly diagnosed patients did (approximately 970). Only peripheral blood was studied, because thyroid tissue, the primary lesion, was inaccessible. Preferential use of TRBV28, TRBJ1-2 and TRBJ2-5 was observed in persistent disease, whereas TRBV20-1 and TRBJ2-1 were favored in newly diagnosed disease. Only the TCR beta chain was sequenced and analyzed.

Libraries were constructed by multiplex PCR. The reads were generated on an Illumina HiSeq 4000. CDR3 regions were amplified by Arm-PCR with iRepertoire HTBI primers to construct TCR beta libraries. Before sequencing, the PCR products went through gel purification. Per the authors' processing: A total of some 65 TRBV and some 15 TRBJ segments were identified across samples and were used for gene usage analysis of CDR3 amino acid clonotypes. Filtered high-quality paired reads were merged into contigs using COPE and FqMerger. BLAST was used to align contigs to the IMGT TRBV, TRBD and TRBJ reference genes, and CDR3 was defined following IMGT. Highly expanded clones were defined as clonotypes with a frequency above 0.1%. Shannon entropy served as the measure of repertoire diversity, while the Gini coefficient captured V-J evenness. Clonotypes shared by more than one individual were considered public. In-frame beta chains were kept once TCRdb had trimmed the public reads at Q25 with fastp and called clones with MiXCR. Rows matching on CDR3 protein sequence are summarized as one entry with the most common DNA and genes. These V and J calls originate from TCRdb's pipeline instead of the authors' own analysis. The sample table shows under 250,000 distinct CDR3 sequences, and around 20% are seen once. The ten largest clones take up 14% of the sample.

The sample's time point, from its label and the paper: newly diagnosed GD, antithyroid drugs for less than 3 months. For both TCR sequencing and RNA sequencing, RNA was extracted from PBMCs in TRIzol. Graves' disease was diagnosed according to American Thyroid Association guidelines. Patients were recruited from an endocrinology department in Xi'an, China. Each patient gave 9 to 10 milliliters of peripheral blood, collected in an EDTA anticoagulant tube. Ficoll Paque Plus density gradient separation was used to isolate PBMCs, and no additional T cell sorting was done. An Agilent 2100 Bioanalyzer and agarose gel were used to check RNA quality, while a NanoDrop 2000 measured RNA concentration. Concerning this clonotype: No antigen is known for it. Given a much more abundant clone one base away, this may be a read error.

V and J are trimmed by 8 bases and 4 bases, and the gene matches miss 6 bases of the junction. CDR1 and CDR2 were assigned from the germline V gene as MNHNS and SASEGT. Spanning cysteine to phenylalanine, the CDR3 consists of 14 amino acids. The only DNA kept is the CDR3, 42 bases in frame from the first base. The clonotype comes from a female donor with Graves disease. Sequencing used peripheral blood mononuclear cells (PBMCs), obtained at new diagnosis, from a patient treated with antithyroid drugs. The receptor chain draws on TRBV6-1 and TRBJ2-1; 9 central nucleotides agree with TRBD2. The nucleotide sequence reads TGTGCCAGCCGGCTACTAGCGGGTTACAATGAGCAGTTCTTC. It specifies CASRLLAGYNEQFF.